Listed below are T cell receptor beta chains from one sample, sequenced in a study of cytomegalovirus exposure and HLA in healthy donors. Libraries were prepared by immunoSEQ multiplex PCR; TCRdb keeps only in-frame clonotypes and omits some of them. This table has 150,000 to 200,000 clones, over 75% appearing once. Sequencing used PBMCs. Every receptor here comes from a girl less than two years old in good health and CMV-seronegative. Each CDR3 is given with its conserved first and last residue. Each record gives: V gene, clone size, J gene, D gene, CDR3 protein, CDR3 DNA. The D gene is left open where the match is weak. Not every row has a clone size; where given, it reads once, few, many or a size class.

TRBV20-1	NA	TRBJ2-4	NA	CSQRSENIQYF	TGCAGCCAAAGGAGTGAAAACATTCAGTACTTC
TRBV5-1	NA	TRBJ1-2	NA	CASSFFPGAGSYGYTF	TGCGCCAGCAGCTTCTTTCCTGGGGCAGGCAGCTATGGCTACACCTTC
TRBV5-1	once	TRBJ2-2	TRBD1	CASSWPGGQGLTGELFF	TGCGCCAGCAGCTGGCCGGGGGGACAGGGACTCACCGGGGAGCTGTTTTTT
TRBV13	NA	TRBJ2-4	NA	CASSLEGGRAKNIQYF	TGTGCCAGCAGCTTAGAGGGGGGGCGAGCCAAAAACATTCAGTACTTC
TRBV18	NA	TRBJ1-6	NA	CASSPTRGQDSPLHF	TGTGCCAGCTCACCAACACGAGGGCAGGATTCACCCCTCCACTTT
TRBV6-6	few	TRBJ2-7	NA	CASSGGLYEQYF	TGTGCCAGCAGTGGGGGCCTCTACGAGCAGTACTTC
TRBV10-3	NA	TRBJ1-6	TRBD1	CAISGGGTGIDYNPPLHF	TGTGCCATCAGTGGAGGGGGGACAGGGATTGACTATAATCCACCCCTCCACTTT
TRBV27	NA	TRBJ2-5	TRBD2	CASSLLGLPDTQYF	TGTGCCAGCAGTTTATTGGGACTACCAGACACCCAGTACTTC
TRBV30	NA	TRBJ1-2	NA	CAWSVGRVVGDYTF	TGTGCCTGGAGTGTTGGCAGGGTAGTAGGTGACTACACCTTC
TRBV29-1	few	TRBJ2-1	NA	CSVLNGNSYNEQFF	TGCAGCGTTTTAAACGGGAACTCCTACAATGAGCAGTTCTTC
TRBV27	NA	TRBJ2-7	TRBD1	CASRARTGQAFYEQYF	TGTGCCAGCAGAGCACGAACGGGACAGGCCTTCTACGAGCAGTACTTC
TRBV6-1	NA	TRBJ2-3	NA	CASSEAGEGTDTQYF	TGTGCCAGCAGTGAAGCGGGAGAAGGCACAGATACGCAGTATTTT
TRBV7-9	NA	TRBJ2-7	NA	CASSPPEGENEQYF	TGTGCCAGCAGCCCCCCAGAGGGCGAGAACGAGCAGTACTTC
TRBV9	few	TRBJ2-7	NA	CASSVSSGEYYEQYF	TGTGCCAGCAGCGTATCCTCGGGAGAATATTACGAGCAGTACTTC
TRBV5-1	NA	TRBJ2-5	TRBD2	CASRESTGTSIQTQYF	TGCGCCAGCCGTGAATCTACCGGGACTAGCATTCAGACCCAGTACTTC
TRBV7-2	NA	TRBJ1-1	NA	CASSLFGNTEAFF	TGTGCCAGCAGCTTATTCGGGAACACTGAAGCTTTCTTT
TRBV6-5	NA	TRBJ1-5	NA	CASGLGTLGNQPQHF	TGTGCCAGCGGGCTCGGGACATTGGGGAATCAGCCCCAGCATTTT
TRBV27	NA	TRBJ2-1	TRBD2	CASSFGLAGVRAYNEQFF	TGTGCCAGCAGTTTCGGACTAGCGGGAGTAAGGGCTTACAATGAGCAGTTCTTC
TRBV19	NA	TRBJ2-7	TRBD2	CASSIGSGGVSYEQYF	TGTGCCAGTAGTATTGGATCGGGGGGAGTCTCCTACGAGCAGTACTTC
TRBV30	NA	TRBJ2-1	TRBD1	CAWSAGTGDHEQFF	TGTGCCTGGAGTGCCGGGACAGGGGATCATGAGCAGTTCTTC
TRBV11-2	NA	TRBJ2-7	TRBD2	CASSLAFAGVRSYEQYF	TGTGCCAGCAGCCTAGCTTTCGCGGGGGTCCGGTCCTACGAGCAGTACTTC
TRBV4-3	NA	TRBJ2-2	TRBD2	CASSRLAGDPGTGELFF	TGCGCCAGCAGCAGACTAGCGGGAGACCCCGGCACCGGGGAGCTGTTTTTT
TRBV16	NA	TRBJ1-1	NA	CASSQSAQGYMNTEAFF	TGTGCCAGCAGCCAATCTGCGCAGGGATACATGAACACTGAAGCTTTCTTT
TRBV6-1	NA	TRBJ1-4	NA	CASTRQEKLFF	TGTGCCAGCACCAGACAGGAAAAACTGTTTTTT
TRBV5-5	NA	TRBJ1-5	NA	CASSRSGNQPQHF	TGTGCCAGCAGTCGTTCTGGCAATCAGCCCCAGCATTTT
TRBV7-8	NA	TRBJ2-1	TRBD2	CASSIGTSGVNEQFF	TGTGCCAGCAGCATTGGGACTAGCGGAGTCAATGAGCAGTTCTTC
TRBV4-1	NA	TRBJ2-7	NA	CASSQVSRETDEQYF	TGCGCCAGCAGCCAAGTAAGCCGGGAGACGGACGAGCAGTACTTC
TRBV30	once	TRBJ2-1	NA	CAWTGGGDEQFF	TGTGCCTGGACGGGTGGCGGGGATGAGCAGTTCTTC
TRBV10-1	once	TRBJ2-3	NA	CASSPGDTQYF	TGCGCCAGCAGTCCGGGGGATACGCAGTATTTT
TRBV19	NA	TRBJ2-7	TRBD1	CASSTRQGNEQYF	TGTGCCAGTAGTACTAGACAGGGCAACGAGCAGTACTTC
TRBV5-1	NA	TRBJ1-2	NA	CASSFEYQNYGYTF	TGCGCCAGCAGCTTCGAATATCAGAACTATGGCTACACCTTC
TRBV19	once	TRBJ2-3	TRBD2	CASSSRSSGGVSSTDTQYF	TGTGCCAGTAGTTCCCGGAGTAGCGGGGGGGTGTCTAGCACAGATACGCAGTATTTT
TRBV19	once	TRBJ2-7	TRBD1	CASSPEDRGHEQYF	TGTGCCAGTAGCCCAGAGGACAGGGGCCACGAGCAGTACTTC
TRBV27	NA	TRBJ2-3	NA	CASSQLRTAPDTQYF	TGTGCCAGCAGTCAACTAAGGACAGCACCAGATACGCAGTATTTT
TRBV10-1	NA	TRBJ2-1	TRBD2	CARMLGLALNEQFF	TGCGCCCGAATGCTGGGACTAGCCCTCAATGAGCAGTTCTTC
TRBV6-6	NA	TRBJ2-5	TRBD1	CASSYPGTGETQYF	TGTGCCAGCAGTTACCCCGGGACAGGGGAGACCCAGTACTTC
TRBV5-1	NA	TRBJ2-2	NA	CASSFRATGELFF	TGCGCCAGCAGCTTCAGGGCCACCGGGGAGCTGTTTTTT